This passage covers 29 T cell receptor beta chains from one sample sequenced in a study of cytomegalovirus exposure and HLA in healthy donors (dated by TCRdb to the late 2010s). Receptor amplification or capture employed the immunoSEQ multiplex PCR assay. The multiplex PCR relied on a mix of 60 forward primers for TCR Vbeta segments and 13 reverse primers for TCR Jbeta segments. TCRdb re-hosts the immuneACCESS table, in-frame sequences only. Its copies lack some clones; in the studies checked, an unresolved V gene accounts for under half of them, and the cause for the rest is not known. In this sample the table shows around 220,000 clones, roughly four fifths of which occur a single time. Clones ranked in the top ten supply 0.2% to 0.25% of the sample. Sequenced: PBMCs. These receptors came from a girl aged 2-9 years in good health and CMV-seronegative.

This clone was observed a few times. This chain links TRBV19 with TRBJ1-2; perhaps TRBD1 as D (5 bases). The CDR3 sequence is 15 residues long. CDR1 LNHDA and CDR2 SQIVND come from the germline V gene (reference sequence). Trimming removed 4 bases at V and 0 bases at J, with 12 bases between. CDR3 bases: TGTGCCAGTAGTACCCGCCGACAGTCTAACTATGGCTACACCTTC. Its translation: CASSTRRQSNYGYTF.

V gene TRBV6-6 combines with J gene TRBJ1-2; D not certain. Germline V gene sequence: CDR1 MNHNY, CDR2 SVGAGI (reference sequence). This CDR3 comprises 14 residues. V was shortened by 5 bases and J by 5 bases, with 15 bases between the two germline ends. The DNA for the CDR3 is TGTGCCAGCAGTGCCCCCGAAGCGGGATATGGCTACACCTTC. This sequence encodes CASSAPEAGYGYTF.

The chain has TRBV9 and TRBJ2-1, with 10 bases lining up with TRBD1. V dropped 3 bases and J dropped 4; count of bases not matched to a gene: 4. The CDR3 runs 15 residues. Germline V gene data show CDR1 as SGDLS and CDR2 as YYNGEE. The CDR3 DNA is TGTGCCAGCAGCGCAGGACAGGGGGAGTACAATGAGCAGTTCTTC. Protein sequence: CASSAGQGEYNEQFF.

This chain joins TRBV18 and TRBJ2-1; 7 bases fit TRBD1. CDR1 is KGHSH and CDR2 is LQKENI in the germline V gene. Losses at the gene ends were 0 bases for V and 0 bases for J; bases not matched to a gene: 8. The CDR3 covers 18 residues. The DNA of the CDR3 is TGTGCCAGCTCACCACCTTTGGGACAGCTTTACTCCTACAATGAGCAGTTCTTC. Its translation is CASSPPLGQLYSYNEQFF.

The genes are TRBV10-1 and TRBJ1-2, with D uncertain. The CDR3 is made up of 13 amino acids. V lost 0 bases to trimming and J lost 3 bases, with 5 bases between them. Germline CDR1 and CDR2: WNHNN and SYGVQD (reference sequence). This CDR3 reads CASSESGHYGYTF. Written as DNA, the CDR3 is TGCGCCAGCAGTGAGTCCGGTCACTATGGCTACACCTTC.

This clone occurred a few times. The chain carries TRBV7-9 and TRBJ1-1; D ambiguous. Per germline, CDR1 SEHNR and CDR2 FQNEAQ (reference sequence). The CDR3 consists of 14 residues. Trimming removed 3 bases at V and 3 bases at J, with 11 bases between. CDR3 sequence reads: CASSFSPGDTEAFF. In DNA, the CDR3 is TGTGCCAGCAGCTTCTCTCCCGGGGACACTGAAGCTTTCTTT.

The J gene is TRBJ1-2, the V gene TRBV6-5, with 8 bases identical to TRBD1. The V and J ends lost 1 base and 6 bases, in that order; junction bases with no gene match: 4. Germline V gene lookup returns CDR1 MNHEY and CDR2 SVGAGI. The CDR3 consists of 14 residues. Here the CDR3 reads CASSYYRTGNGYTF. The CDR3, as DNA: TGTGCCAGCAGTTACTACCGGACAGGGAATGGCTACACCTTC.

This chain connects TRBV6-1 to TRBJ2-1, with 7 bases fitting TRBD1. Germline V lookup: CDR1 MNHNS, CDR2 SASEGT. This CDR3 region has 13 residues. V lost 5 bases and J lost 6; bases outside the gene matches: 4. This CDR3 reads CASSPGGTNEQFF. The CDR3 DNA reads TGTGCCAGCAGTCCAGGGGGTACCAATGAGCAGTTCTTC.

The chain has TRBV30 and TRBJ2-3; the match to TRBD1 covers 9 bases. This CDR3 comprises 17 residues. The V segment lost 3 bases and the J segment 2 bases; nucleotides outside the gene matches: 12. Looked up from germline, CDR1 is GTSNPN and CDR2 is SVGIG (reference sequence). In DNA form, the CDR3 reads TGTGCCTGGAGGCCGGCGCCCGGGACAGGGCACACAGATACGCAGTATTTT. It yields the protein CAWRPAPGTGHTDTQYF. Full variable domain (outside the CDR3, taken from reference TRBV30 and TRBJ2-3): SQTIHQWPATLVQPVGSPLSLECTVEGTSNPNLYWYRQAAGRGLQLLFYSVGIGQISSEVPQNLSASRPQDRQFILSSKKLLLSDSGFYLCAWRPAPGTGHTDTQYFGPGTRLTVL.

The rearrangement joins TRBV7-6 to TRBJ2-2; D gene uncertain. The CDR3 extends over 13 amino acids. Germline CDR1 SGHVS, CDR2 FNYEAQ. The ends were cut back, 5 bases at V and 4 bases at J, with 8 bases in the middle. The CDR3 nucleotides are TGTGCCAGCAGCGGCAGGTCCACCGGGGAGCTGTTTTTT. This translates into CASSGRSTGELFF.

The chain is built from TRBV9 and TRBJ2-3, with a possible D match to TRBD1 (5 bases). Trimming took off 2 bases at V and 2 bases at J, with 15 bases between the two ends. CDR3 length equals 16 residues. Germline-derived CDR1 and CDR2 are SGDLS and YYNGEE. The CDR3 reads CASSVGPGYFTDTQYF. The CDR3 DNA sequence: TGTGCCAGCAGCGTCGGGCCAGGGTACTTCACAGATACGCAGTATTTT.

This chain uses TRBV2 with TRBJ2-3; D uncertain. Germline CDR1 reads SNHLY; CDR2 reads FYNNEI. V dropped 7 bases and J dropped 6 bases, with 8 bases sitting between them. This CDR3 is 11 amino acids long. The CDR3 nucleotides are TGTGCCAGCATAACGAGCGATACGCAGTATTTT. Encoded protein: CASITSDTQYF.

The rearrangement joins TRBV5-4 to TRBJ2-7, with 13 positions matching TRBD2. This CDR3 spans 18 amino acids. Germline V lookup: CDR1 SGHNT, CDR2 YYREEE (reference sequence). The V gene end was trimmed by 1 base and the J gene end by 0 bases; junction bases not matched to a gene: 7. CDR3 sequence (DNA): TGTGCCAGCAGCTTGCGGACTAGCGGGGGACCCAGCTCCTACGAGCAGTACTTC. Translating it yields CASSLRTSGGPSSYEQYF.

This chain uses TRBV15 with TRBJ2-5; the match to TRBD2 covers 12 bases. The CDR3 has 16 amino acids. The J segment lost 5 bases and the V segment lost 1 base, leaving 5 bases of the junction unmatched. The germline CDR1 and CDR2 sequences are LNHNV and YYDKDF (reference sequence). The CDR3 bases are TGTGCCACCAGCAGAGGGACTAGCGGGGTCGAGGAGACCCAGTACTTC. Translation: CATSRGTSGVEETQYF.

J is TRBJ2-7 and V is TRBV7-8, with 11 bases lining up with TRBD1. This CDR3 is 17 amino acids long. Germline V gene sequence: CDR1 SGHVS, CDR2 FQNEAQ. Trimming took 0 bases from V and 4 from J; bases not matched to a gene: 8. DNA for the CDR3: TGTGCCAGCAGCTTAGCGCCCCCGGGGACAGGGGGATACGAGCAGTACTTC. Translated: CASSLAPPGTGGYEQYF.

As DNA, the CDR3 is TGTGCCAGTAGTATTGTAACAGAGAACACTGAAGCTTTCTTT. It encodes CASSIVTENTEAFF. The V and J genes are TRBV19 and TRBJ1-1; no definite D call. The CDR3 has 14 residues. V lost 3 bases to trimming and J lost 1 base, with 9 bases between them. In germline, CDR1 is LNHDA, CDR2 SQIVND (reference sequence).

This rearrangement joins TRBV5-1 to TRBJ2-4; no clear D gene. CDR3 length: 15 residues. The germline V gene has CDR1 SGHRS and CDR2 YFSETQ. Trimming shortened V by 1 base and J by 2 bases, and 10 bases separated the two germline ends. For the CDR3, the DNA is TGCGCCAGCAGCTTGCGTCTAGGTTCCAAAAACATTCAGTACTTC. It is translated as CASSLRLGSKNIQYF.

The rearrangement uses TRBV19 and TRBJ1-1, with D perhaps matching TRBD1 (6 bases). Germline V gene sequence: CDR1 LNHDA, CDR2 SQIVND (reference sequence). The CDR3 loop spans 14 amino acids. With 2 bases removed from V and 3 bases from J, the gap between germline ends came to 10 bases. CDR3 in DNA: TGTGCCAGTAGTATATATTCAGGGGACACTGAAGCTTTCTTT. This sequence encodes CASSIYSGDTEAFF.

This chain joins TRBV5-6 and TRBJ1-1, with unresolved D. The CDR3 covers 15 residues. CDR1 and CDR2 from the germline V gene are SGHDT and YYEEEE. Between the trimmed V and J ends, which lost 4 bases and 3 bases, there was a span of 16 bases. Written as DNA, the CDR3 is TGTGCCAGCAGCATCTACCTAAGCGGGGACACTGAAGCTTTCTTT. Translation: CASSIYLSGDTEAFF.

The V call is TRBV7-9, the J call TRBJ1-5, with D possibly being TRBD1 (5 bases). The V gene's germline CDR1 is SEHNR and CDR2 FQNEAQ (reference sequence). The CDR3 has 15 residues. V was shortened by 8 bases and J by 4 bases, with 18 bases between the two germline ends. The CDR3, as DNA: TGTGCCAGCGGGTCAGGGATCGACCCAAATCAGCCCCAGCATTTT. This translates into CASGSGIDPNQPQHF.

The chain links TRBV11-2 to TRBJ2-7, with D perhaps TRBD1 (5 bases). Germline-derived CDR1 and CDR2 are SGHAT and FQNNGV. With 6 bases removed from V and 7 bases from J, the gap between germline ends came to 13 bases. The CDR3 has 12 residues. CDR3 DNA: TGTGCCAGCAGTCTCACAGGTTGGGAGCAGTACTTC. This gives the protein CASSLTGWEQYF.

The CDR3 DNA follows: TGTGCCTGGAGTGTAGACACAGGAAATCAGCCCCAGCATTTT. Its translation is CAWSVDTGNQPQHF. The genes are TRBV30 and TRBJ1-5, with D tentatively TRBD1 (5 bases). The CDR3 is made up of 14 amino acids. Germline CDR1 and CDR2: GTSNPN and SVGIG (reference sequence). The germline V and J ends were trimmed by 0 bases and 4 bases, with 10 bases remaining between them.

The chain recombines TRBV7-8 with TRBJ1-5; TRBD1 matches 7 bases. CDR3 length: 14 amino acids. Germline lookup yields CDR1 SGHVS and CDR2 FQNEAQ. V trimming: 5 bases; J trimming: 7 bases; junction bases outside the gene matches: 8. DNA of the CDR3: TGTGCCAGCAGCCAGGACAGGTTGGGGCAGCCCCAGCATTTT. Its translation: CASSQDRLGQPQHF.

Only one count was recorded for this clone. This chain connects TRBV9 to TRBJ2-1; D is possibly TRBD2 (7 bases). Trimming took off 0 bases at V and 0 bases at J, with 13 bases between the two ends. The CDR3 consists of 17 residues. Germline lookup yields CDR1 SGDLS and CDR2 YYNGEE. In DNA, the CDR3 is TGTGCCAGCAGCGTAGGCGGGGGCTGGAGCTCCTACAATGAGCAGTTCTTC. Protein: CASSVGGGWSSYNEQFF.

J is TRBJ1-1 and V is TRBV6-5; D not resolved. CDR1 MNHEY and CDR2 SVGAGI come from the germline V gene. V was cut by 1 base and J by 1 base, with 10 bases left in between. The CDR3 loop spans 15 amino acids. The CDR3 DNA is TGTGCCAGCAGTTACTTTGGGAGTGGGAACACTGAAGCTTTCTTT. It specifies CASSYFGSGNTEAFF.

The chain links TRBV6-6 to TRBJ1-1; the D is unclear. V shed 0 bases and J shed 7 bases, with 9 bases lying between them. Germline V gene lookup returns CDR1 MNHNY and CDR2 SVGAGI (reference sequence). The CDR3 runs 13 residues. The CDR3 DNA reads TGTGCCAGCAGTTACTCGCAAACTCATGAAGCTTTCTTT. Translated, it gives CASSYSQTHEAFF.

The V and J genes are TRBV6-1 and TRBJ2-1; no firm D call. V was clipped by 9 bases and J by 3 bases, with 15 bases between them. The CDR3 is 14 residues long. Germline CDR1 is MNHNS and CDR2 is SASEGT. CDR3 residues: CASLFNLFYNEQFF. In DNA, the CDR3 is TGTGCCAGTTTGTTTAATTTGTTCTACAATGAGCAGTTCTTC.

This rearrangement joins TRBV5-6 to TRBJ2-7; 11 nucleotides line up with TRBD1. CDR3 length: 16 amino acids. V trimming: 0 bases; J trimming: 3 bases; junction bases outside the gene matches: 5. Germline V lookup: CDR1 SGHDT, CDR2 YYEEEE. DNA of the CDR3: TGTGCCAGCAGCTTGGGAGGAGGGACAGGGGGCTACGAGCAGTACTTC. Translation: CASSLGGGTGGYEQYF.

The rearrangement joins TRBV4-1 to TRBJ2-3, with D possibly TRBD2 on 7 matching bases. CDR3 size: 17 residues. Germline CDR1 and CDR2: MGHRA and YSYEKL. The germline V and J ends were trimmed by 1 base and 7 bases, with 21 bases remaining between them. The chain's CDR3 is CASSQGPLGGALNTQYF. CDR3 sequence (DNA): TGCGCCAGCAGCCAAGGCCCGTTAGGGGGGGCCTTAAATACGCAGTATTTT.